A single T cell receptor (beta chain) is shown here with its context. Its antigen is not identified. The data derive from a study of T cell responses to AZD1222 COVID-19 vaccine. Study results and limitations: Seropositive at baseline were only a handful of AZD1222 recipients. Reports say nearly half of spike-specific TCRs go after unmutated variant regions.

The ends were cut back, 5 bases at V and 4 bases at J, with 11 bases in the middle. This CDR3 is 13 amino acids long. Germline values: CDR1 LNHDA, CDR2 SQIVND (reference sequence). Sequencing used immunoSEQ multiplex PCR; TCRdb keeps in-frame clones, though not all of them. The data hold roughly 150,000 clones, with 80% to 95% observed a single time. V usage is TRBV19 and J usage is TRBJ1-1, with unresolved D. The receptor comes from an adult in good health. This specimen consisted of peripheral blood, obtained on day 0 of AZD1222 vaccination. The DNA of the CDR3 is TGTGCCAGTAGTGTGAGGGTATCCACTGAAGCTTTCTTT. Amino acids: CASSVRVSTEAFF.